Listed below are T cell receptor beta chains from one sample, sequenced in a study of response to subunit inactivated influenza vaccine. MiXCR, run by TCRdb on the RT-PCR reads, gives a single entry per CDR3 protein. The sample records more than 400,000 distinct CDR3 sequences, approximately 7.7% being singletons. The source was PBMCs from blood, collected less than 25 months after vaccination. The receptors derive from a man between 50 and 70 years old who received an inactivated influenza vaccine. Both conserved end residues are part of each CDR3. D genes are given only for firm matches. Size values are once, few and many counts, or a class for expanded clones, and some rows have none.

D: .; J: TRBJ2-7; V: TRBV6-5; size: few; DNA: TGTGCCAGCAGTTACGGGGGGACTTCCTACGAGCAGTACTTC; CDR3: CASSYGGTSYEQYF
D: .; J: TRBJ2-5; V: TRBV5-1; size: many; DNA: TGCGCCAGCAGCTACCAGACAGGAATAGAAGAGACCCAGTACTTC; CDR3: CASSYQTGIEETQYF
D: TRBD1; J: TRBJ2-7; V: TRBV29-1; size: .; DNA: TGCAGCGTCCGCAGGAGGGACAGGGGGACCTACGAGCAGTACTTC; CDR3: CSVRRRDRGTYEQYF
D: TRBD2; J: TRBJ2-3; V: TRBV11-3; size: .; DNA: TGTGCCAGCAGCAAAGGACTAGCGGGATTGGATACGCAGTATTTT; CDR3: CASSKGLAGLDTQYF
D: .; J: TRBJ2-1; V: TRBV6-5; size: many; DNA: TGTGCCAGCAGTTACGGGCAGAGCTCCTACAATGAGCAGTTCTTC; CDR3: CASSYGQSSYNEQFF
D: .; J: TRBJ1-5; V: TRBV4-1; size: many; DNA: TGCGCCAGCAGCCAAGAATCGTTGGCAGGGGCCCAGCATTTT; CDR3: CASSQESLAGAQHF
D: TRBD2; J: TRBJ2-7; V: TRBV9; size: .; DNA: TGTGCCAGCAGTGAAGCGGGGTTTCCCCATCAAGACGAGCAGTACTTC; CDR3: CASSEAGFPHQDEQYF
D: TRBD1; J: TRBJ1-1; V: TRBV4-3; size: many; DNA: TGCGCCAGCAGCCAAGATCTTAACAGGGGTTCTTCCAACACTGAAGCTTTCTTT; CDR3: CASSQDLNRGSSNTEAFF
D: .; J: TRBJ2-3; V: TRBV9; size: .; DNA: TGTGCCAGCAGCGGAGGGGGGCTAGGAGGCACAGATACGCAGTATTTT; CDR3: CASSGGGLGGTDTQYF
D: .; J: TRBJ2-5; V: TRBV7-2; size: few; DNA: TGTGCCAGCAGTACCCGCGACTGGTCCCAAGAGACCCAGTACTTC; CDR3: CASSTRDWSQETQYF
D: TRBD1; J: TRBJ1-5; V: TRBV10-3; size: few; DNA: TGTGCCATCAGTGAGTCCGCCGGGACAGGGGGTCAGCCCCAGCATTTT; CDR3: CAISESAGTGGQPQHF
D: .; J: TRBJ2-3; V: TRBV7-2; size: .; DNA: TGTGCCAGCAGTCGGGCTGGGGCCACAGATACGCAGTATTTT; CDR3: CASSRAGATDTQYF
D: .; J: TRBJ1-3; V: TRBV4-3; size: few; DNA: TGCGCCAGCAGCCCTTCCTTCGTACACTGGTCCTCTGGAAACACCATATATTTT; CDR3: CASSPSFVHWSSGNTIYF
D: .; J: TRBJ1-4; V: TRBV4-3; size: many; DNA: TGCGCCAGCAGCCAAGAAGGAGTAGGGGTAGGCGAAAAACTGTTTTTT; CDR3: CASSQEGVGVGEKLFF
D: .; J: TRBJ2-2; V: TRBV3-1; size: few; DNA: TGTGCCAGCAGCCAGGGCTGGACCACCGGGGAGCTGTTTTTT; CDR3: CASSQGWTTGELFF
D: .; J: TRBJ2-1; V: TRBV28; size: .; DNA: TGTGCCAGCAGTTTTTTGCTCGGGGATGAGCAGTTCTTC; CDR3: CASSFLLGDEQFF
D: .; J: TRBJ2-7; V: TRBV6-2/TRBV6-3; size: few; DNA: TGTGCCAGCAGTTACCAAAGCTCCTACGAGCAGTACTTC; CDR3: CASSYQSSYEQYF
D: .; J: TRBJ1-1; V: TRBV7-9; size: .; DNA: TGTGCCAGCAGCTTAGACCAGGGAGGGTTCACTGAAGCTTTCTTT; CDR3: CASSLDQGGFTEAFF
D: .; J: TRBJ1-4; V: TRBV20-1; size: .; DNA: TGCAGTGCCGCCGGGGGGGGATTCGGAACTAATGAAAAACTGTTTTTT; CDR3: CSAAGGGFGTNEKLFF
D: .; J: TRBJ2-7; V: TRBV12-3/TRBV12-4; size: few; DNA: TGTGCCAGCAGTTTGCAGTTAGGGGTTCCCTACGAGCAGTACTTC; CDR3: CASSLQLGVPYEQYF